Below, one TCR beta chain is given with its context. The record originates from a study of T cells in Graves' hyperthyroidism and ophthalmopathy. Per germline, CDR1 MNHNS and CDR2 SASEGT. CDR3 length: 11 amino acids. V gave up 2 bases and J gave up 4 bases, with 3 bases separating them. RNA transcripts yielded amplified TCR beta CDR3 regions. Initially, a first-round RT-PCR of the TCR CDR3 employed the HTBI primer set. TCRdb re-analysed the multiplex PCR reads in MiXCR, keeping a single row per CDR3 protein. The data contain over 120,000 distinct CDR3 sequences, around 20% of them singletons. V is TRBV6-1 and J is TRBJ2-7, with D unclear. Sequenced material: blood. This TCR derives from a woman between 45 and 60 years old with Graves' hyperthyroidism that later progressed to Graves' ophthalmopathy. CDR3 nucleotide sequence: TGTGCCAGCAGTGAACAGTACGAGCAGTACTTC. Translated, it gives CASSEQYEQYF.